This is a list of T cell receptor beta chains from one sample in a study of patients and donors after allogeneic stem cell transplantation. TCRdb used MiXCR to reprocess the RT-PCR reads, holding one entry per CDR3 protein. Altogether about 26,000 distinct CDR3 sequences are present, over 7% being singletons, with the ten largest covering 48%. The sample comprised blood, either unsorted or a sorted T cell fraction (not recorded which). Receptors originate from a human donor who was either an allogeneic HSCT recipient or a stem cell or donor lymphocyte infusion donor (not recorded which). It is not recorded whose cells these are; they may come from a transplant donor. Both conserved end residues are part of each CDR3. Fields, in order: J gene, V gene, D gene, clone size, CDR3 protein, CDR3 DNA. The D gene is left open where the match is weak. Clone size is stated in some rows and not others, as once, few, many or a class when expanded.

>TRBJ1-5|TRBV19|NA|few
CASSITGSNQPQHF
TGTGCCAGTAGTATTACAGGGAGCAATCAGCCCCAGCATTTT
>TRBJ2-7|TRBV28|NA|many
CASSPPRRTYEQYF
TGTGCCAGCAGTCCCCCGAGGAGGACCTACGAGCAGTACTTC
>TRBJ2-1|TRBV20-1|NA|few
CSARDPVQGYNEQFF
TGCAGTGCTAGAGATCCGGTACAGGGATACAATGAGCAGTTCTTC
>TRBJ2-3|TRBV2|NA|many
CASKFSDTQYF
TGTGCCAGCAAGTTTAGTGATACGCAGTATTTT
>TRBJ1-2|TRBV28|NA|NA
CASSPTGHYGYTF
TGTGCCAGCAGTCCCACAGGCCACTATGGCTACACCTTC
>TRBJ1-1|TRBV5-1|NA|many
CASSLGAGVNTEAFF
TGCGCCAGCAGCTTGGGGGCAGGGGTGAACACTGAAGCTTTCTTT
>TRBJ1-1|TRBV5-1|NA|few
CASSLAFPRTVRRNTEAFF
TGCGCCAGCAGCTTGGCTTTCCCCAGAACGGTCAGGCGGAACACTGAAGCTTTCTTT
>TRBJ2-3|TRBV2|NA|many
CASSSDVDTQYF
TGTGCCAGCAGTTCGGATGTGGATACGCAGTATTTT
>TRBJ2-1|TRBV9|NA|many
CASSVEGYYNEQFF
TGTGCCAGCAGCGTCGAAGGATACTACAATGAGCAGTTCTTC
>TRBJ1-1|TRBV7-9|NA|many
CASSLTEEAFF
TGTGCCAGCAGCTTGACAGAGGAAGCTTTCTTT
>TRBJ2-5|TRBV12-3/TRBV12-4|NA|NA
CASSLMGGDGAQYF
TGTGCCAGCAGTTTAATGGGAGGAGACGGGGCCCAGTACTTC
>TRBJ1-2|TRBV20-1|NA|NA
CSATLFNGWLYGYTF
TGCAGTGCTACCCTCTTCAACGGATGGCTCTATGGCTACACCTTC
>TRBJ2-3|TRBV24-1|TRBD2|many
CATSDPIREGFSGSTDTQYF
TGTGCCACCAGTGATCCCATACGGGAGGGCTTCTCGGGGAGCACAGATACGCAGTATTTT
>TRBJ1-1|TRBV7-9|NA|many
CASTQQGPEAFF
TGTGCCAGCACCCAACAAGGACCCGAAGCTTTCTTT
>TRBJ2-3|TRBV7-9|NA|few
CASSLGITDTQYF
TGTGCCAGCAGCTTAGGAATTACAGATACGCAGTATTTT
>TRBJ2-5|TRBV28|TRBD2|many
CASRTGGIGETQYF
TGTGCCAGCAGGACGGGGGGGATCGGAGAGACCCAGTACTTC
>TRBJ1-2|TRBV15|NA|NA
CATSRAQGGISCTF
TGTGCCACCAGCAGAGCCCAGGGAGGGATTAGCTGCACCTTC